Only one count was recorded for the clone carrying this T cell receptor (beta chain). This sample was included in a study of blood T cell repertoires in COVID-19. Study in general: Whether acute or convalescent, the COVID-19 samples came from the United States, Italy and Spain.

Participants spanned ages about 18 to 90 years and resided in 20 to 25 US areas. Cohort assignment relied on participant-reported clinical history. Trimming shortened V by 2 bases and J by 5 bases, and 13 bases separated the two germline ends. Per germline, CDR1 MNHEY and CDR2 SMNVEV (reference sequence). This CDR3 spans 14 amino acids. In the source study's methods: Estimation of nucleated cell counts was performed using reference gene primer amplification. Repertoires were generated with immunoSEQ multiplex PCR, while TCRdb's copy carries only in-frame clones and drops some. That table supplies the V and J calls and clone size; D and trimming were determined from the DNA. The table includes about 470,000 clones, about 90% detected once.

V usage is TRBV27 and J usage is TRBJ2-7, with a tentative D call TRBD1 (6 bases). This clonotype was obtained from a woman between 18 and 29 years old who had recovered from COVID-19. Sequencing used PBMCs or T cells enriched from blood (not recorded which). CDR3 sequence reads: CASSLHRVEDEQYF. CDR3 DNA: TGTGCCAGCAGTTTACACAGGGTAGAGGACGAGCAGTACTTC.